The next 6 T cell receptor beta chains were all read from a single sample in a study of blood T cell repertoires in COVID-19. Clones were read by immunoSEQ multiplex PCR, and TCRdb kept only the in-frame ones, dropping some. The sample records fewer than 350,000 clones, approximately 83% being singletons. Input material: PBMCs or T cells enriched from blood (not recorded which). These receptors all stem from a man under 40 who had recovered from COVID-19.

The chain uses TRBV10-3 and TRBJ1-6; 9 bases agree with TRBD1. This CDR3 contains 13 residues. Germline loops: CDR1 ENHRY, CDR2 SYGVKD. Trimming cost V 10 bases and J 7 bases; bases outside gene matches: 5. CDR3: CANSGTGNSPLHF. The CDR3 DNA follows: TGTGCCAACTCCGGGACAGGGAATTCACCCCTCCACTTT.

The chain links TRBV6-1 to TRBJ1-2, with 8 bases that match TRBD1. The germline V gene has CDR1 MNHNS and CDR2 SASEGT. With 3 bases clipped from V and 8 bases from J, the junction kept 11 bases outside the gene matches. This CDR3 has 15 residues. Written as DNA, the CDR3 is TGTGCCAGCAGTGATTACCTGGGGGACAGGTACGGCTACACCTTC. Translated, it gives CASSDYLGDRYGYTF.

CDR3 sequence (DNA): TGTGCCATCAGTGAGTCGGCAGGGGGCTACACTGAAGCTTTCTTT. The encoded protein is CAISESAGGYTEAFF. The chain has TRBV10-3 and TRBJ1-1; 8 bases match TRBD1. The V and J ends lost 0 bases and 3 bases, in that order; junction bases with no gene match: 3. CDR1 and CDR2 (germline): ENHRY, SYGVKD. The CDR3 is made up of 15 amino acids.

The chain employs TRBV10-1 and TRBJ2-5; 9 bases align to TRBD2. Germline CDR1 and CDR2: WNHNN and SYGVQD (reference sequence). The CDR3 sequence is 14 residues long. Losses at the gene ends were 5 bases for V and 2 bases for J; bases not matched to a gene: 3. The CDR3 bases are TGCGCCAGCAGTATAGCGGGGGAGCAAGAGACCCAGTACTTC. It is translated as CASSIAGEQETQYF.

Only one count was recorded for this clone. The chain links TRBV30 to TRBJ1-2; 9 positions agree with TRBD1. The junction had 12 bases not matched to a gene; V was cut back by 4 bases and J by 0 bases. The CDR3 is 17 amino acids. CDR1 is GTSNPN and CDR2 is SVGIG in the germline V gene (reference sequence). CDR3 in amino acids: CAWKQPGQGRTNYGYTF. DNA of the CDR3: TGTGCCTGGAAGCAGCCGGGACAGGGACGAACTAACTATGGCTACACCTTC.

This clone was found once. The rearrangement links TRBV11-2 to TRBJ2-7; no clear D. The germline V gene has CDR1 SGHAT and CDR2 FQNNGV. The CDR3 totals 11 residues. V lost 4 bases, J lost 8 bases, and 9 bases lay in between. This CDR3 is CASSSQTQQYF. The CDR3 DNA is TGTGCCAGCAGCTCTCAAACTCAGCAGTACTTC.